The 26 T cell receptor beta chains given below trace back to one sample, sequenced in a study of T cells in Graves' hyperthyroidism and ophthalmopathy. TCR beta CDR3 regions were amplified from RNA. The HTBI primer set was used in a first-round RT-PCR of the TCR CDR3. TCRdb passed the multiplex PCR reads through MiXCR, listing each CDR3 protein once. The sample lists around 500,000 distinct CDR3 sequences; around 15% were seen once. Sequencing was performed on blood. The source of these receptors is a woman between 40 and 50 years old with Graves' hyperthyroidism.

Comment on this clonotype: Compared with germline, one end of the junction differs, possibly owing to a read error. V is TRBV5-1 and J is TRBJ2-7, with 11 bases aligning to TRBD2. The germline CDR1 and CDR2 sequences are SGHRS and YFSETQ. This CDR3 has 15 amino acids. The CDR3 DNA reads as TGTGCCAGCAGCTTAAGCCTAGCGGGAGGAGAAGAGCAGTACTTC. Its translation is CASSLSLAGGEEQYF.

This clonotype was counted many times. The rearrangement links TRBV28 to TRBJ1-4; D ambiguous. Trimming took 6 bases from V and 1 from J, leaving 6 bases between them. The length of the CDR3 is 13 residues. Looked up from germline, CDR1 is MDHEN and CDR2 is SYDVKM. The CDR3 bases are TGTGCCAGCAGAGAACTAACTAATGAAAAACTGTTTTTT. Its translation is CASRELTNEKLFF.

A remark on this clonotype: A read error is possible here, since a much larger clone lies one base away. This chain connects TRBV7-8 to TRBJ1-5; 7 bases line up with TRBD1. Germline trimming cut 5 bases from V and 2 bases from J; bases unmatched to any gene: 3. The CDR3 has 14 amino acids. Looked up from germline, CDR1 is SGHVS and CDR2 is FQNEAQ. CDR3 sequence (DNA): TGTGCCAGCAGCGATGGACAGGGCAATCAGCCCCAGCATTTT. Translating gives CASSDGQGNQPQHF.

The CDR3 bases are TGCGCCAGCAGCCAAGGGGCTAGCGGGGTGGGAGAGACCCAGTACTTC. This codes for CASSQGASGVGETQYF. This chain links TRBV4-1 with TRBJ2-5; 9 bases are shared with TRBD2. J was trimmed by 4 bases and V by 1 base; bases with no gene match: 7. This CDR3 has 16 amino acids. Germline CDR1 is MGHRA and CDR2 is YSYEKL.

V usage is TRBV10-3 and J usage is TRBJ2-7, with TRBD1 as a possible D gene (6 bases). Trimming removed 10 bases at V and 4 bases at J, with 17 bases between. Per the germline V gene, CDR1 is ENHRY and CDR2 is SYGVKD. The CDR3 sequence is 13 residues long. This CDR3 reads CATRGHGPYEQYF. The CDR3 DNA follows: TGTGCCACACGGGGACACGGACCTTACGAGCAGTACTTC.

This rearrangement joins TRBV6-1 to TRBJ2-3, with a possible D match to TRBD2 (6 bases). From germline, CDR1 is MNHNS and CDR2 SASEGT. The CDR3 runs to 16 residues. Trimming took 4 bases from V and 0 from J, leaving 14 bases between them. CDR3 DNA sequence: TGTGCCAGCAGTGTTAACCGGGACTTCAGCACAGATACGCAGTATTTT. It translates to CASSVNRDFSTDTQYF.

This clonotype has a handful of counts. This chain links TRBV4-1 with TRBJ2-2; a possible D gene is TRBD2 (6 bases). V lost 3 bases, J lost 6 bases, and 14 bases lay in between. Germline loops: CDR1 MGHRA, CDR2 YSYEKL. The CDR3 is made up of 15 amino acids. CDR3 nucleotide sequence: TGCGCCAGCAGCCATGCGCCTTCGGGGGCCGGGGAGCTGTTTTTT. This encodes CASSHAPSGAGELFF.

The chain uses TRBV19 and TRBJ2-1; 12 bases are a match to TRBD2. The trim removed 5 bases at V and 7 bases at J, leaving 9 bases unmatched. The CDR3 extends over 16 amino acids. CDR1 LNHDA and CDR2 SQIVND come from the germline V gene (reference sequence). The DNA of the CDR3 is TGTGCCAGTAGTGCTACTAGCGGGAGGCCACGTAATGAGCAGTTCTTC. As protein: CASSATSGRPRNEQFF.

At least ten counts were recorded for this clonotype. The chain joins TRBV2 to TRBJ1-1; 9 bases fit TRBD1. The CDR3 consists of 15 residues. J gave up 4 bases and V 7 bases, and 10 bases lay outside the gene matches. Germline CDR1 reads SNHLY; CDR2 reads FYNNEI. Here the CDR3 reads CASTVDRGGSTEAFF. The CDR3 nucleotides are TGTGCCAGCACTGTGGACAGGGGTGGTAGCACTGAAGCTTTCTTT.

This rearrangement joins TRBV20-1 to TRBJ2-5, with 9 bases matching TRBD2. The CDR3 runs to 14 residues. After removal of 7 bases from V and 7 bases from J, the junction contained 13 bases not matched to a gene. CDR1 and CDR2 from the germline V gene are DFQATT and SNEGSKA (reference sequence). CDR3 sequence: CSVPGLAELGTQYF. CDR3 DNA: TGCAGTGTCCCGGGACTAGCAGAACTGGGGACCCAGTACTTC.

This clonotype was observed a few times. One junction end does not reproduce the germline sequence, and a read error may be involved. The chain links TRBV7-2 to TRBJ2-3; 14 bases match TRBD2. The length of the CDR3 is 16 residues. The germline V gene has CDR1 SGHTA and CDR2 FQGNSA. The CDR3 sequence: CAGSTGLAGVTDTQYF. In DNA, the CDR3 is TGTGCCGGCAGCACGGGACTAGCGGGAGTAACAGATACGCAGTATTTT.

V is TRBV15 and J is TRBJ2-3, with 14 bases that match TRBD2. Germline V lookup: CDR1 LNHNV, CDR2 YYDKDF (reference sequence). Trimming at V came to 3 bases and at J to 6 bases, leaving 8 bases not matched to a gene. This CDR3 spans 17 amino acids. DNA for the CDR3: TGTGCCACCAGCAGTCGGGGGACTAGCGGGAGACGGGATACGCAGTATTTT. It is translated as CATSSRGTSGRRDTQYF.

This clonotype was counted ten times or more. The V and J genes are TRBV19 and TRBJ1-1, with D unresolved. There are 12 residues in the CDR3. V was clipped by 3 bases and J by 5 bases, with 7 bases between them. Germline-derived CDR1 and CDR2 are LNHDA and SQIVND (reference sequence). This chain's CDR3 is CASSISATEAFF. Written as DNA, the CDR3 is TGTGCCAGTAGTATCTCAGCAACTGAAGCTTTCTTT.

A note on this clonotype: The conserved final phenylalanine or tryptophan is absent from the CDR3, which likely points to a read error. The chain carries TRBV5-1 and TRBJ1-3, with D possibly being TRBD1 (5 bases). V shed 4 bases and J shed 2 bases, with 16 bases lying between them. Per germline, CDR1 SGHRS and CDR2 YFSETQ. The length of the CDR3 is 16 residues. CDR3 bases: TGCGCCAGCAGCCAATCGACAGTGAATCCTGGAAACACCATATATCTT. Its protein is CASSQSTVNPGNTIYL.

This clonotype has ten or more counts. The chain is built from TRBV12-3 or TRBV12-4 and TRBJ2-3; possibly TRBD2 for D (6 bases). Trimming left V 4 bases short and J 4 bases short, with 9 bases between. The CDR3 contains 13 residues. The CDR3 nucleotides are TGTGCCAGCAGTTCCGGGACTTCAGATACGCAGTATTTT. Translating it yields CASSSGTSDTQYF.

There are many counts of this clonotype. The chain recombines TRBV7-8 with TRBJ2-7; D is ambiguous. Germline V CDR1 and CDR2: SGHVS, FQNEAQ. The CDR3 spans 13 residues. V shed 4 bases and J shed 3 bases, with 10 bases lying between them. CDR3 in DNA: TGTGCCAGCAGCTCCCCAGACCACTACGAGCAGTACTTC. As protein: CASSSPDHYEQYF.

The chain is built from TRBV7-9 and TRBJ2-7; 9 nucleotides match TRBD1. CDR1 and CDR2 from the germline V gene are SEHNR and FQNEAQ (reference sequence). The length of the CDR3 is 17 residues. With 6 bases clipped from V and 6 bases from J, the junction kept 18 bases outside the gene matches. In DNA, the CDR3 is TGTGCCAGCAGTAACCCCGTGACAGGGGGTATCTCGGGCGAGCAGTACTTC. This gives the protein CASSNPVTGGISGEQYF.

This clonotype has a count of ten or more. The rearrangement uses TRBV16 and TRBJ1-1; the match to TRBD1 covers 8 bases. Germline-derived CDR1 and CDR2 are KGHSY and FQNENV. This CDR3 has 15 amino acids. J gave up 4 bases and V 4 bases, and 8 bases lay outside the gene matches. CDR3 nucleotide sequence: TGTGCCAGCAGCCCCAACAGGGGGAAAGGCACTGAAGCTTTCTTT. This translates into CASSPNRGKGTEAFF.

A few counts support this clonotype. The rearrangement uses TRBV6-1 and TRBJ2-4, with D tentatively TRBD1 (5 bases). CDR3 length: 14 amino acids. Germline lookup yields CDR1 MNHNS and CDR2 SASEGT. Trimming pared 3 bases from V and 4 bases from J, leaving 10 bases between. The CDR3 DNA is TGTGCCAGCAGTGAGGACAACCTAAAAAACATTCAGTACTTC. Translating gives CASSEDNLKNIQYF.

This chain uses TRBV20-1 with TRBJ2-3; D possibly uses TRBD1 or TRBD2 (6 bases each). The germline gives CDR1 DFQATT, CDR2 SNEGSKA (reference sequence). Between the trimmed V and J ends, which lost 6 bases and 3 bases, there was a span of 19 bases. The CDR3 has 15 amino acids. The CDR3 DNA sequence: TGCAGTGCCCCTGGGGGCGGCGGAGGGACAGATACGCAGTATTTT. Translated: CSAPGGGGGTDTQYF.

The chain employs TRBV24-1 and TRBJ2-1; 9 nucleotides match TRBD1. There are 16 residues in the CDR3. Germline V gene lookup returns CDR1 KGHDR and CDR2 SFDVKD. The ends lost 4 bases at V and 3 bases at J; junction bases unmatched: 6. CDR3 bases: TGTGCCACCAGTGACTGGACAGGGGAGGGCTACAATGAGCAGTTCTTC. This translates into CATSDWTGEGYNEQFF.

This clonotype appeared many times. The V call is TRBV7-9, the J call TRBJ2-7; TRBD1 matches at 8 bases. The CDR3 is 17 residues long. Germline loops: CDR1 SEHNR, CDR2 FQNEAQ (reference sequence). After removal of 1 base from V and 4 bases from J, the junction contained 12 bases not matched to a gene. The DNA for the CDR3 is TGTGCCAGCAGCTTAGGCAGCTTCGGGACAGGCTCGTACGAGCAGTACTTC. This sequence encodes CASSLGSFGTGSYEQYF.

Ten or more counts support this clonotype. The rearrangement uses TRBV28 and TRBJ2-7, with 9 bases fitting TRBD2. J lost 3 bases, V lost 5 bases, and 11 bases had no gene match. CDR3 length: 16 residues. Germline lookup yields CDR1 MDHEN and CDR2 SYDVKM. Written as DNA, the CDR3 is TGTGCCAGCAGTACCTCGGCGGCGGGGGGGCACTACGAGCAGTACTTC. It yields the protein CASSTSAAGGHYEQYF.

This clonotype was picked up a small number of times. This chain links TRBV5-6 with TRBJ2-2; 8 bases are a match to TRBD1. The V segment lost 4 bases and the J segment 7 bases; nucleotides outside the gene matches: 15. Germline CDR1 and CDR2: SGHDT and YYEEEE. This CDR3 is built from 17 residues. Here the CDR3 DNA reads TGTGCCAGCAGCCAGGCCGGGGGACAGGTTTATTTCGGGGAGCTGTTTTTT. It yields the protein CASSQAGGQVYFGELFF. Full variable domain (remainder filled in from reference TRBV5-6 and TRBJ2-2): DAGVTQSPTHLIKTRGQQVTLRCSPKSGHDTVSWYQQALGQGPQFIFQYYEEEERQRGNFPDRFSGHQFPNYSSELNVNALLLGDSALYLCASSQAGGQVYFGELFFGEGSRLTVL.

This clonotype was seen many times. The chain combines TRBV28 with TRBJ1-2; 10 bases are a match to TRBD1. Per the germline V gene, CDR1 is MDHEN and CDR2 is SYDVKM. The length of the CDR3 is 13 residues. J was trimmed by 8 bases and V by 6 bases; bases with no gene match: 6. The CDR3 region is CASSSGQGRGYTF. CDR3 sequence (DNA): TGTGCCAGCAGCTCGGGACAGGGGAGGGGCTACACCTTC.

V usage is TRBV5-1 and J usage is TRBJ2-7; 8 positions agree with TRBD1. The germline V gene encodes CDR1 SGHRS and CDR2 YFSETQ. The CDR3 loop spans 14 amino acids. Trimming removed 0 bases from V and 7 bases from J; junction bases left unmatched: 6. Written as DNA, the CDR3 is TGCGCCAGCAGCTTGGACTCTAGGACAGGGGAGCAGTACTTC. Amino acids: CASSLDSRTGEQYF.